The sequence of this T cell receptor (beta chain) was determined in a study of siplizumab effects on memory and regulatory T cells. Study-wide points: Under siplizumab, an average around 69% of mappable alloreactive CD4+ clones were Treg-derived, compared with approximately 25% in controls. In unstimulated cells, naive T cells appeared more diverse than memory T cells and seemed major alloresponse contributors. About 80-96% of proliferating CD4+ or CD8+ clones had no assignable naive or memory phenotype.

For every sample, about 10^5 TCR templates were assayed. Using immunoSEQ multiplex PCR, the repertoire was profiled, and TCRdb retains in-frame clones only, with some absent. The sample lists 80,000 to 130,000 clones, 75% to 95% occurring once. Points on this clone: Antigen specificity is unknown.

Germline CDR1 is KGHSH and CDR2 is LQKENI. Trimming removed 6 bases from V and 2 bases from J; junction bases left unmatched: 4. The CDR3 has 14 amino acids. The V gene is TRBV18, the J gene TRBJ2-7; TRBD1 aligns across 10 bases. The receptor was derived from a human donor in good health. Some clones in this sample may be carry-over from other donors' samples. Sequences were obtained from CD4+ T cells sorted from blood. CDR3 loop: CASSVGTGAYEQYF. CDR3 nucleotides: TGTGCCAGCTCCGTGGGGACAGGGGCCTACGAGCAGTACTTC. The whole variable domain, remainder taken from reference TRBV18 and TRBJ2-7, is NAGVMQNPRHLVRRRGQEARLRCSPMKGHSHVYWYRQLPEEGLKFMVYLQKENIIDESGMPKERFSAEFPKEGPSILRIQQVVRGDSAAYFCASSVGTGAYEQYFGPGTRLTVT.